Presented here are 15 T cell receptor beta chains from one specimen sequenced in a study of cytomegalovirus exposure and HLA in healthy donors. The PCR contained 60 Vbeta and 13 Jbeta primers. Generated by immunoSEQ multiplex PCR, the TCRdb table keeps only in-frame clones and is missing some. Its table records about 77,000 clones. The sample was PBMCs. These receptors originate from a man aged 50 to 60 in good health and CMV-seropositive.

The chain employs TRBV5-8 and TRBJ1-2; TRBD1 matches 7 bases. The CDR3 has 17 residues. V was pared by 3 bases and J by 0 bases, with 11 bases of the junction left unmatched. Germline lookup yields CDR1 SGHTS and CDR2 YDEGEE. The CDR3 DNA follows: TGTGCCAGCAGCTACACCGGGACAGCTACACCTAACTATGGCTACACCTTC. Translated: CASSYTGTATPNYGYTF.

The V call is TRBV28, the J call TRBJ1-4, with D possibly being TRBD1 (5 bases). Germline V lookup: CDR1 MDHEN, CDR2 SYDVKM. Deletions cut 8 bases from V and 7 bases from J, with 17 bases between. The CDR3 has 14 residues. CDR3 DNA: TGTGCCAGCTCACGGCCCGGGGGTCCTGAAAAACTGTTTTTT. Its translation: CASSRPGGPEKLFF. The full variable domain, with the rest looked up from reference TRBV28 and TRBJ1-4, is DVKVTQSSRYLVKRTGEKVFLECVQDMDHENMFWYRQDPGLGLRLIYFSYDVKMKEKGDIPEGYSVSREKKERFSLILESASTNQTSMYLCASSRPGGPEKLFFGSGTQLSVL.

The rearrangement links TRBV9 to TRBJ2-3; 12 nucleotides agree with TRBD2. In germline, CDR1 is SGDLS, CDR2 YYNGEE. V trimming: 3 bases; J trimming: 1 base; junction bases outside the gene matches: 3. This CDR3 contains 16 residues. The CDR3, as DNA: TGTGCCAGCAGCGCTAGCGGGGGGGCGGGCACAGATACGCAGTATTTT. Encoded protein: CASSASGGAGTDTQYF.

On this clone: The junction departs from the called germline gene at one end, perhaps through a read error. In the same sample, other DNA sequences code for this CDR3. The chain combines TRBV6-4 with TRBJ2-3; TRBD2 agrees at 9 bases. The germline V gene encodes CDR1 MRHNA and CDR2 SNTAGT. This CDR3 has 15 amino acids. Written as DNA, the CDR3 is TGCGCCAGCAGTGACTCTAGCGGGGGCACAGATACGCAGTATTTT. Translating it yields CASSDSSGGTDTQYF.

V gene TRBV5-4 combines with J gene TRBJ2-5, with no clear D. The CDR3 has 13 amino acids. Per germline, CDR1 SGHNT and CDR2 YYREEE (reference sequence). V shed 4 bases and J shed 5 bases, with 12 bases lying between them. The CDR3 region is CASSPHPRETQYF. CDR3 in DNA: TGTGCCAGCAGCCCCCACCCGAGGGAGACCCAGTACTTC.

V usage is TRBV4-1 and J usage is TRBJ2-2; D call uncertain. The germline V gene has CDR1 MGHRA and CDR2 YSYEKL. The V end was cut by 1 base, the J end by 8 bases, with 5 bases between. This CDR3 has 12 amino acids. CDR3 residues: CASSQGQGELFF. For the CDR3, the DNA is TGCGCCAGCAGCCAAGGGCAGGGGGAGCTGTTTTTT.

The chain recombines TRBV30 with TRBJ2-3; D is ambiguous. V gave up 0 bases and J gave up 2 bases, with 6 bases separating them. The CDR3 loop spans 13 amino acids. Germline lookup yields CDR1 GTSNPN and CDR2 SVGIG (reference sequence). The CDR3 loop is CAWSVHDTDTQYF. In DNA, the CDR3 is TGTGCCTGGAGTGTACATGACACAGATACGCAGTATTTT.

The gene calls are TRBV7-8 and TRBJ1-4; D remains ambiguous. Germline V gene sequence: CDR1 SGHVS, CDR2 FQNEAQ. CDR3 length: 14 amino acids. The ends were cut back, 10 bases at V and 0 bases at J, with 12 bases in the middle. CDR3: CATSTAATNEKLFF. Here the CDR3 DNA reads TGTGCCACGAGTACAGCCGCAACTAATGAAAAACTGTTTTTT.

The genes are TRBV19 and TRBJ2-7; the D is unclear. There are 11 residues in the CDR3. Deletions cut 4 bases from V and 7 bases from J, with 8 bases between. Germline V gene lookup returns CDR1 LNHDA and CDR2 SQIVND (reference sequence). The CDR3 is CASSKEREQYF. Here the CDR3 DNA reads TGTGCCAGTAGTAAGGAGAGGGAGCAGTACTTC. Based on the CDR3 plus reference TRBV19 and TRBJ2-7, the full variable domain is DGGITQSPKYLFRKEGQNVTLSCEQNLNHDAMYWYRQDPGQGLRLIYYSQIVNDFQKGDIAEGYSVSREKKESFPLTVTSAQKNPTAFYLCASSKEREQYFGPGTRLTVT.

The rearrangement uses TRBV19 and TRBJ1-5; D is perhaps TRBD1 (6 bases). The CDR3 is 15 amino acids. V dropped 9 bases and J dropped 3 bases, with 18 bases sitting between them. CDR1 and CDR2 from the germline V gene are LNHDA and SQIVND (reference sequence). In nucleotides, the CDR3 is TGTGCCAGCCAATACGGGACACCCGTCAATCAGCCCCAGCATTTT. Encoded protein: CASQYGTPVNQPQHF.

J is TRBJ2-1 and V is TRBV7-9, with a weak D call TRBD2 (6 bases). There are 15 residues in the CDR3. V lost 5 bases to trimming and J lost 4 bases, with 15 bases between them. The germline CDR1 and CDR2 sequences are SEHNR and FQNEAQ (reference sequence). The DNA of the CDR3 is TGTGCCAGCAGCCAGGGACTTTCCCCATACAATGAGCAGTTCTTC. Its protein is CASSQGLSPYNEQFF.

This chain connects TRBV7-9 to TRBJ1-2, with unresolved D. Trimming cost V 11 bases and J 0 bases, with 13 bases left between them. Germline assignment: CDR1 SEHNR and CDR2 FQNEAQ (reference sequence). The CDR3 loop spans 13 amino acids. The CDR3 sequence is CASSQMTNYGYTF. The CDR3 DNA follows: TGTGCCTCAAGTCAGATGACTAACTATGGCTACACCTTC.

The chain couples TRBV5-1 to TRBJ2-3, with 11 bases identical to TRBD2. Germline V lookup: CDR1 SGHRS, CDR2 YFSETQ. The junction had 4 bases not matched to a gene; V was cut back by 3 bases and J by 1 base. This CDR3 spans 16 amino acids. The CDR3 region has the DNA TGCGCCAGCAGCTACCTGACTAGCGGGGGCACAGATACGCAGTATTTT. This sequence encodes CASSYLTSGGTDTQYF.

The chain uses TRBV7-2 and TRBJ1-2; possible D gene TRBD1, 5 bases. Looked up from germline, CDR1 is SGHTA and CDR2 is FQGNSA. CDR3 length: 15 amino acids. Trimming removed 0 bases at V and 6 bases at J, with 14 bases between. CDR3 sequence (DNA): TGTGCCAGCAGCTTAGCGAACAGGCCCTTCGATGGCTACACCTTC. Protein: CASSLANRPFDGYTF.

Worth noting for this clone: At the DNA level, this CDR3 is encoded by other sequences in the same sample as well. The chain recombines TRBV18 with TRBJ1-5; TRBD1 might be the D (6 bases). CDR1 is KGHSH and CDR2 is LQKENI in the germline V gene. This CDR3 is built from 18 residues. The CDR3 sequence is CAPSPSNRAVTGNQPQHF. The CDR3 DNA reads as TGTGCTCCCTCGCCATCCAACAGGGCGGTTACAGGCAATCAGCCCCAGCATTTT.